The clone carrying this TCR beta chain appeared many times. Its specificity is unknown. Each CDR3 protein gets one entry after TCRdb re-called the reads with MiXCR. This sample has about 920,000 distinct CDR3 sequences, with roughly 30% found just once. This record belongs to a study of T cell repertoires in cytomegalovirus infection. About the study: Matching HLA type and CMV infection were both indicated by public TCR beta signatures.

The CDR3 is made up of 17 amino acids. Germline-derived CDR1 and CDR2 are SGHTA and FQGNSA. V lost 5 bases to trimming and J lost 5 bases, with 24 bases between them. The chain is built from TRBV7-2 and TRBJ1-2, with D possibly matching TRBD1 (5 bases). The starting material was cultured CD8+ T cells from PBMCs, obtained from culture after CMV antigen stimulation. The receptor comes from a human donor in good health (CMV status not recorded). Some clones in this sample may be carry-over from other donors' samples. The CDR3 DNA follows: TGTGCCAGCAGCCTCTTACACCGGGAGTACGGGGGGTATGGCTACACCTTC. Translation gives CASSLLHREYGGYGYTF.